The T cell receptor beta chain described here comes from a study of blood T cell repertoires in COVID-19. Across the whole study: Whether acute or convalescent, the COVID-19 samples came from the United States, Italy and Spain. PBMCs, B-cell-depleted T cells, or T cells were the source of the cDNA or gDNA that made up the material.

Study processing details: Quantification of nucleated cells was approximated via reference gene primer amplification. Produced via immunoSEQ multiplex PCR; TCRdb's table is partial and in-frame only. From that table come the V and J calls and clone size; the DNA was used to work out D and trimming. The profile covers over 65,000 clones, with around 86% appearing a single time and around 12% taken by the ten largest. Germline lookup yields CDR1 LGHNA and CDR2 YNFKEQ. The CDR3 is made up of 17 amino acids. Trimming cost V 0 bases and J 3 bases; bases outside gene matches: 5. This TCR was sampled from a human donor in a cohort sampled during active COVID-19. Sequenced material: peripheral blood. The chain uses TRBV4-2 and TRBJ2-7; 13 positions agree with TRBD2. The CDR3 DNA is TGTGCCAGCAGCCAAGAACCACTAGCGGGGGGGAGCTACGAGCAGTACTTC. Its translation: CASSQEPLAGGSYEQYF.